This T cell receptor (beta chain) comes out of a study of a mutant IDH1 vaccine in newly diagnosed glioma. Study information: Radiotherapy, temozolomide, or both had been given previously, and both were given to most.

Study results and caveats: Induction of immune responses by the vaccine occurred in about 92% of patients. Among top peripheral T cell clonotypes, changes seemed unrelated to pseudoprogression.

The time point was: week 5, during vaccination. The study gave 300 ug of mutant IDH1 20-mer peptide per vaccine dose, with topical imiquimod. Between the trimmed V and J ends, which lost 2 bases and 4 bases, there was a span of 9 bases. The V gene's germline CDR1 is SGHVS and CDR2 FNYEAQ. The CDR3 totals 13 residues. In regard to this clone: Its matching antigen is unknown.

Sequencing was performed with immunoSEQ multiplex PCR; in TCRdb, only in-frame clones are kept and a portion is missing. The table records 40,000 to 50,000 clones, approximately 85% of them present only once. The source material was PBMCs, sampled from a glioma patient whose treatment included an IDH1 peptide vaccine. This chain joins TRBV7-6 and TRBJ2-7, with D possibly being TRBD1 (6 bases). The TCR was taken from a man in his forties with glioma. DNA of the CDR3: TGTGCCAGCAGCTTAAACAGGGAGTACGAGCAGTACTTC. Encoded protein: CASSLNREYEQYF.